A selection of T cell receptor beta chains follows, all from one sample in a study of shared clonotypes between healthy human individuals. Here immunoSEQ multiplex PCR was the method, and the copy in TCRdb shows in-frame clones only, minus some. Counted here are around 440,000 clones, 75% to 80% occurring once; the ten biggest clones make up approximately 12%. Specimen: PBMCs. The receptor source for this set is a woman between 40 and 55 years old in good health. Some clones in this sample may be carry-over from other donors' samples. The conserved cysteine and the conserved F or W are not part of the CDR3 here. For some rows the clone size is stated as once, few or many, or as a class when expanded; others skip it.

v_gene: TRBV18
j_gene: TRBJ1-2
abundance: NA
CDR3aa: ASSPNRDGGSGYT

v_gene: TRBV5-4
j_gene: TRBJ2-7
abundance: NA
CDR3aa: ASSLGGRYDEQY

v_gene: TRBV19
j_gene: TRBJ1-1
abundance: NA
CDR3aa: ASSTRTGAEAF

v_gene: TRBV27
j_gene: TRBJ2-1
abundance: NA
CDR3aa: ASSFTAGAIMRQF

v_gene: TRBV7-9
j_gene: TRBJ1-1
abundance: NA
CDR3aa: ASSLGAANTEAF

v_gene: TRBV10-2
j_gene: TRBJ2-1
abundance: NA
CDR3aa: ASRRGQGPHSEQF

v_gene: TRBV28
j_gene: TRBJ2-4
abundance: NA
CDR3aa: ASSFTGRAKNIQY

v_gene: TRBV7-2
j_gene: TRBJ2-1
abundance: NA
CDR3aa: ASSLWSGSSYNEQF

v_gene: TRBV25-1
j_gene: TRBJ2-7
abundance: many
CDR3aa: ASSNVGVLQY

v_gene: TRBV7-9
j_gene: TRBJ2-7
abundance: NA
CDR3aa: ASSPILAGVEQY

v_gene: TRBV4-3
j_gene: TRBJ2-5
abundance: NA
CDR3aa: ASSLQWGLAGGQETQY

v_gene: TRBV7-2
j_gene: TRBJ2-7
abundance: NA
CDR3aa: ASSQDRGSYEQY

v_gene: TRBV29-1
j_gene: TRBJ1-4
abundance: NA
CDR3aa: SARRDTNEKLF

v_gene: TRBV5-4
j_gene: TRBJ1-1
abundance: once
CDR3aa: ASSPQDGDEAF

v_gene: TRBV9
j_gene: TRBJ2-7
abundance: NA
CDR3aa: ASSPNGQGAFEQY

v_gene: TRBV4-2
j_gene: TRBJ2-7
abundance: many
CDR3aa: ASSQEGTGLAGPYEQY

v_gene: TRBV27
j_gene: TRBJ2-1
abundance: NA
CDR3aa: ASSPRGLAGFEQF

v_gene: TRBV5-1
j_gene: TRBJ2-1
abundance: NA
CDR3aa: ASHPAGLGEQF

v_gene: TRBV7-9
j_gene: TRBJ2-7
abundance: NA
CDR3aa: ASSRSDPPYEQY

v_gene: TRBV2
j_gene: TRBJ2-5
abundance: NA
CDR3aa: ASSGFPKETQY